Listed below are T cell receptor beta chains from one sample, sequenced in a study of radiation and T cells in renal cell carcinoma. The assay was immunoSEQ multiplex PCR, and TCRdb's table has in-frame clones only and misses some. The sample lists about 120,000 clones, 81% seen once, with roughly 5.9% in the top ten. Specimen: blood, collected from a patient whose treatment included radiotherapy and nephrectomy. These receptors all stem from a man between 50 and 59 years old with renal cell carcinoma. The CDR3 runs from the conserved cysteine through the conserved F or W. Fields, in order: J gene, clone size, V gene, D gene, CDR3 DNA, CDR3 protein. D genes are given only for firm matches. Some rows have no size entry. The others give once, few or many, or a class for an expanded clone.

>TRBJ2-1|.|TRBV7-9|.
TGTGCCAGCAGCGTATCTAGCCTGGAGCAGTTCTTC
CASSVSSLEQFF
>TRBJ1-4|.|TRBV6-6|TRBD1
TGTGCCAGCAGGACGGACAGGACAACTAATGAAAAACTGTTTTTT
CASRTDRTTNEKLFF
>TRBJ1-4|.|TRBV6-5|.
TGTGCCAGCAGTTACTTTTCAGGGAAGGGGGAAAAACTGTTTTTT
CASSYFSGKGEKLFF
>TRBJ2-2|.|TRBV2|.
TGTGCCAGCAAGATTAGTGGGACCGGGGAGCTGTTTTTT
CASKISGTGELFF
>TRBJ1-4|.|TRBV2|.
TGTGCCAGCAGTGAAGCGATCGGGGTTGAAAAACTGTTTTTT
CASSEAIGVEKLFF
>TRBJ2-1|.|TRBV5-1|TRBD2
TGCGCCAGCAGCTTGGTACTAGCGGGAGGCGTGATTGAGCAGTTCTTC
CASSLVLAGGVIEQFF
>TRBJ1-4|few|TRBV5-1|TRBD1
TGCGCCAGCAGCCCCGGGACAGGGGACGAAAAACTGTTTTTT
CASSPGTGDEKLFF
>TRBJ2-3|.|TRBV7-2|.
TGTGCCAGCAGCTTACAGACTAGTTATTCAGATACGCAGTATTTT
CASSLQTSYSDTQYF
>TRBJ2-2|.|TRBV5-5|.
TGTGCCAGCAGCTTGGGGCCGAGGGCCGGGGAGCTGTTTTTT
CASSLGPRAGELFF
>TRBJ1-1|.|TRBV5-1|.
TGCGCCAGCAGCTTGGGATTCGGAGAGAACACTGAAGCTTTCTTT
CASSLGFGENTEAFF
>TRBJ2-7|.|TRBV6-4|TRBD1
TGTGCCAGCAATACGGGACAGGTCTACGAGCAGTACTTC
CASNTGQVYEQYF
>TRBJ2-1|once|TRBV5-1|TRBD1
TGCGCCAGCAGCTTGGCCGTCGGACAGGGAGATCGTAAGCAGTTCTTC
CASSLAVGQGDRKQFF
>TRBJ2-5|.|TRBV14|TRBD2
TGTGCCAGCAGCCAATTCACCGGGACTAGGCAAGAGACCCAGTACTTC
CASSQFTGTRQETQYF
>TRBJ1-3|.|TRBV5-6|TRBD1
TGTGCCAGCAGCCTCGGACAGGCGGACACCATATATTTT
CASSLGQADTIYF
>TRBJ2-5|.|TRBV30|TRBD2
TGTGCCTATGTAGCGGGAGGGCAAGAGACCCAGTACTTC
CAYVAGGQETQYF
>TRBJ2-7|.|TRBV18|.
TGTGCCAGCTCACCAATTCCGGGGGCGAGTTACGAGCAGTACTTC
CASSPIPGASYEQYF
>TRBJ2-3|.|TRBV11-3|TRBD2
TGTGCCAATAGCGGGAGGCGGGTCGCGCAGTATTTT
CANSGRRVAQYF
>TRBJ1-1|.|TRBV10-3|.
TGTGCCATCAGTGAGATACAGAGGCACACTGAAGCTTTCTTT
CAISEIQRHTEAFF
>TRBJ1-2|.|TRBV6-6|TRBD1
TGTGCCAGCAGTTACTCGACAGGGGACTATGGCTACACCTTC
CASSYSTGDYGYTF
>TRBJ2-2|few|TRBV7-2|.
TGTGCCAGCAGCCTCAATACCGCTGGGGAGCTGTTTTTT
CASSLNTAGELFF
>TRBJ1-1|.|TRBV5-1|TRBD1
TGCGCCAGCAGCTTTGAAGGACAGGGGTACACTGAAGCTTTCTTT
CASSFEGQGYTEAFF
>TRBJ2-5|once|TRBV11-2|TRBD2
TGTGCCAGCAGCTCTCTAGCGGGGAATCCAGAGACCCAGTACTTC
CASSSLAGNPETQYF
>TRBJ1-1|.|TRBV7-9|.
TGTGCCAGCAGCCCTCTGGCGGGGGACACTGAAGCTTTCTTT
CASSPLAGDTEAFF
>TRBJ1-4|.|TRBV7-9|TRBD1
TGTGCCAGCAGCCAGGGGACAGGGGATGAAAAACTGTTTTTT
CASSQGTGDEKLFF
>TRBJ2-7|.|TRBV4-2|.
TGTGCCAGCAGCCAAGGTTCCAGTAGCTACGAGCAGTACTTC
CASSQGSSSYEQYF
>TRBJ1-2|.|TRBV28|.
TGTGCCAGCAGTTTTGTTCGGTCAGGGGATGGCTACACCTTC
CASSFVRSGDGYTF
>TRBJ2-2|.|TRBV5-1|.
TGCGCCAGCAGCCTACAGGCGCCGAACACCGGGGAGCTGTTTTTT
CASSLQAPNTGELFF
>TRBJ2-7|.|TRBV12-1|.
TGTGCCAGCAGCCCACTTGGACTAGCGGGTCCCTACGAGCAGTACTTC
CASSPLGLAGPYEQYF
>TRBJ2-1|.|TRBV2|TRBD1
TGTGCCAGCATGGACAGGGGGATGAATGAGCAGTTCTTC
CASMDRGMNEQFF
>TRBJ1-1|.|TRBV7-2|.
TGTGCCAGCAGCTTAGGCTTTCTGAAAACTGAAGCTTTCTTT
CASSLGFLKTEAFF
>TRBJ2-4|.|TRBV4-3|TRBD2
TGCGCCAGCAGCCAAGATCTTGCGCAGGGTACTAGCGGGGGTAACATTCAGTACTTC
CASSQDLAQGTSGGNIQYF
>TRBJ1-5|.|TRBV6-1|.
TGTGCCAGCAGTGAAAGCATCTATCAGCCCCAGCATTTT
CASSESIYQPQHF
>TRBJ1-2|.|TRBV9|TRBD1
TGTGCCAGCAGCGCCTTCACCAGGGGGCGGAGGGGCTACACCTTC
CASSAFTRGRRGYTF
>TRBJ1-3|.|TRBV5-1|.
TGCGCCAGCAGAGAAACGGGACCCGGGAACACCATATATTTT
CASRETGPGNTIYF
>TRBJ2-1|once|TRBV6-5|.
TGTGCCAGCAGTTACGCCCTCAGGGTTTCCTACAATGAGCAGTTCTTC
CASSYALRVSYNEQFF
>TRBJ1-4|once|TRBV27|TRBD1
TGTGCCAGCAGTCCCCGGACAGGGGTGGATGAAAAACTGTTTTTT
CASSPRTGVDEKLFF
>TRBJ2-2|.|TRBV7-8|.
TGTGCCAGCAGCTTAGTCCTAGCGACCGGGGAGCTGTTTTTT
CASSLVLATGELFF
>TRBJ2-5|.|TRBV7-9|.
TGTGCCAGCAGCTTAAAGTTGGGGCGTGAGACCCAGTACTTC
CASSLKLGRETQYF
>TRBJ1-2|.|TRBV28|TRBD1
TGTGCCAGCAGCTCTGGACAGGGTGGTTTGCGTGGCTACACCTTC
CASSSGQGGLRGYTF
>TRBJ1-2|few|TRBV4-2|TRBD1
TGTGCCAGCAGCCCCCATCCACCTGGACAGGGGGCGAACTATGGCTACACCTTC
CASSPHPPGQGANYGYTF
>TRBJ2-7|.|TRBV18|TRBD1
TGTGCCAGCTCACCATCCACCCGACAGGGTTTGAAGTACTTC
CASSPSTRQGLKYF
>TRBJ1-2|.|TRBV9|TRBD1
TGTGCCAGCAGCGGAATCCTAAGGACAGGGGGAGAGGGCTACACCTTC
CASSGILRTGGEGYTF
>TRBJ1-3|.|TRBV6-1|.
TGTGCCAGCCAAATAGGAAACACCATATATTTT
CASQIGNTIYF
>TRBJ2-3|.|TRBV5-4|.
TGTGCCAGCAGCCGGGACTCCCCAGATACGCAGTATTTT
CASSRDSPDTQYF
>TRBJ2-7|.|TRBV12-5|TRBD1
TGTGCTAGTGGTTTGACGGGACAGGAAAAGGGCTACGAGCAGTACTTC
CASGLTGQEKGYEQYF
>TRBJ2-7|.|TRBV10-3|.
TGTGCCATCAGTGAGAGATCTGGCTCCTACGAGCAGTACTTC
CAISERSGSYEQYF
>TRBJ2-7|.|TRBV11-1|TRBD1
TGTGCCAGCAGCCCGGGACAGAGCTCCTACGAGCAGTACTTC
CASSPGQSSYEQYF
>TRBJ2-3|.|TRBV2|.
TGTGCCAGCAGTGAGGATCTGTTTGGGGCAGATACGCAGTATTTT
CASSEDLFGADTQYF
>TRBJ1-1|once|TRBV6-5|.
TGTGCCAGCAGTTACTTACAGGGTTCCACTGAAGCTTTCTTT
CASSYLQGSTEAFF
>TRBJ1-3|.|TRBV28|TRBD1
TGTGCCAGCGACAGGGGCAGGGGGCTTGGAAACACCATATATTTT
CASDRGRGLGNTIYF
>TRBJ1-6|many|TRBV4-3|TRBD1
TGCGCCAGCAGCCAAGAAACTCGACAGGGTGTTTCACCCCTCCACTTT
CASSQETRQGVSPLHF
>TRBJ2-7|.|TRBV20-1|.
TGCAGTGCTAGAGTGAGGTACGAGCAGTACTTC
CSARVRYEQYF
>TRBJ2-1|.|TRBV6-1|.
TGTGCCAGCAGTGCCCCGGAACGGGGGGCTTCTCATGAGCAGTTCTTC
CASSAPERGASHEQFF
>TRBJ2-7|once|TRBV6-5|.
TGTGCCACCCGGGCCCCTGGGGCCTACGAGCAGTACTTC
CATRAPGAYEQYF